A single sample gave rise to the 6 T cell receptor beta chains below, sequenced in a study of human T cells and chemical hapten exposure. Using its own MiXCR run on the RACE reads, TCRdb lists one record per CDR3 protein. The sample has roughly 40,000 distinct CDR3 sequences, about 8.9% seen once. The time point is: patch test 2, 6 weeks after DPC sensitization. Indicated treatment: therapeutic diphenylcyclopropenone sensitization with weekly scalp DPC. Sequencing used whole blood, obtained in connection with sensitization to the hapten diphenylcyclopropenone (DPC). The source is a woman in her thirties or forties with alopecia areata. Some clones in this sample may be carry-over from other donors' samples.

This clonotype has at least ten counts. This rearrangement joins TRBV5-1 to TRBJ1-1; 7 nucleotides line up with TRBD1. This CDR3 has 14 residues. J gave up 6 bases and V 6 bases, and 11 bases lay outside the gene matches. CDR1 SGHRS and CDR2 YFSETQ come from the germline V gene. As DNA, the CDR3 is TGCGCCAGCATCCTAATACCGGGACAGTCTGAAGCTTTCTTT. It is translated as CASILIPGQSEAFF. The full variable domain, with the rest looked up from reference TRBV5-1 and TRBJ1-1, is KAGVTQTPRYLIKTRGQQVTLSCSPISGHRSVSWYQQTPGQGLQFLFEYFSETQRNKGNFPGRFSGRQFSNSRSEMNVSTLELGDSALYLCASILIPGQSEAFFGQGTRLTVV.

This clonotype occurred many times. CDR3 in amino acids: CASSLVSGDLIEQYF. The CDR3 DNA reads TGTGCCAGCAGCTTAGTCTCCGGCGACTTGATCGAGCAGTACTTC. The chain is built from TRBV7-9 and TRBJ2-7; D unresolved. The CDR3 runs to 15 residues. Per the germline V gene, CDR1 is SEHNR and CDR2 is FQNEAQ (reference sequence). The V gene lost 1 base and the J gene lost 6 bases, with 16 bases spanning the gap.

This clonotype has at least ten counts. CDR3 sequence: CASSSGTQGGEQYF. The CDR3, as DNA: TGTGCCAGCAGTTCTGGGACTCAGGGCGGGGAGCAGTACTTC. The chain combines TRBV6-6 with TRBJ2-7; perhaps TRBD2 as D (6 bases). This CDR3 contains 14 residues. Germline values: CDR1 MNHNY, CDR2 SVGAGI (reference sequence). Trimming pared 4 bases from V and 7 bases from J, leaving 17 bases between.

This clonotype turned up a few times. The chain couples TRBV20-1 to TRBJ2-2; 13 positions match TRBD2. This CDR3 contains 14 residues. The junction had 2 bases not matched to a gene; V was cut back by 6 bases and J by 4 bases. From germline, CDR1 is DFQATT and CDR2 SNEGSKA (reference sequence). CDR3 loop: CSAGLAGVTGELFF. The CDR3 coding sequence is TGCAGTGCCGGACTAGCGGGGGTCACCGGGGAGCTGTTTTTT.

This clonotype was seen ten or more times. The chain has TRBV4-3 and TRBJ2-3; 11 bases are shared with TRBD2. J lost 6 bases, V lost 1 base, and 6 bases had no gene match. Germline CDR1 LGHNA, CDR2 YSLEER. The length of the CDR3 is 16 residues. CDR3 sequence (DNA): TGCGCCAGCAGCCAAGGGGGACTAGCGGTTCCTGATACGCAGTATTTT. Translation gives CASSQGGLAVPDTQYF.

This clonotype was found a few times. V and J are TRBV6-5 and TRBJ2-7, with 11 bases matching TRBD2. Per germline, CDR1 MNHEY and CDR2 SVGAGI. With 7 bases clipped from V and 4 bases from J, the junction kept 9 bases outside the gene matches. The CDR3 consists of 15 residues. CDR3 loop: CASISLAGGIYEQYF. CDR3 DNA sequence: TGTGCCAGCATTAGCCTAGCGGGGGGAATTTACGAGCAGTACTTC.